This T cell receptor (beta chain) came from a study of T cell repertoires in cytomegalovirus infection. The study, taken as a whole, reports: CMV-specific TCR beta clonotypes restricted by HLA-C dominated the ex vivo response.

V shed 6 bases and J shed 1 base, with 9 bases lying between them. The CDR3 runs 13 residues. Germline V gene data show CDR1 as SGHVS and CDR2 as FQNEAQ. A single record per CDR3 protein comes from TCRdb applying MiXCR to the reads. The table has about 71,000 distinct CDR3 sequences, more than 20% seen once. Turning to this clonotype: The antigen is unknown.

The chain carries TRBV7-8 and TRBJ1-1; D gene unclear. The material sequenced was CD8+ T cells from cultured PBMCs, taken from culture after CMV antigen stimulation. The receptor was isolated from a human donor in good health (CMV status not recorded). Some clones in this sample may be carry-over from other donors' samples. CDR3 nucleotides: TGTGCCAGCAGATTTACGGGGAACACTGAAGCTTTCTTT. As protein: CASRFTGNTEAFF.